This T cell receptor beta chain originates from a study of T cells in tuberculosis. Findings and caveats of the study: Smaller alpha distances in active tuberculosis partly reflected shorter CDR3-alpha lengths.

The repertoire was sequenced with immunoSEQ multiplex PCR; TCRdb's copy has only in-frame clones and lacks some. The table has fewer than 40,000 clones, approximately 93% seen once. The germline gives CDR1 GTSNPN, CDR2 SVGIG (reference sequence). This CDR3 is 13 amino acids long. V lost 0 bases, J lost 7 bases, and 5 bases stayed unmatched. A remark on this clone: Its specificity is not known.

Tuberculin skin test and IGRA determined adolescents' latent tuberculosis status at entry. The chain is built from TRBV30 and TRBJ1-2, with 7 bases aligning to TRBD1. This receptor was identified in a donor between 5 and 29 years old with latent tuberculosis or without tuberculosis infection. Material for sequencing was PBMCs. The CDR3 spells CAWSVVQGFGYTF. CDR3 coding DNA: TGTGCCTGGAGTGTGGTACAGGGGTTTGGCTACACCTTC.